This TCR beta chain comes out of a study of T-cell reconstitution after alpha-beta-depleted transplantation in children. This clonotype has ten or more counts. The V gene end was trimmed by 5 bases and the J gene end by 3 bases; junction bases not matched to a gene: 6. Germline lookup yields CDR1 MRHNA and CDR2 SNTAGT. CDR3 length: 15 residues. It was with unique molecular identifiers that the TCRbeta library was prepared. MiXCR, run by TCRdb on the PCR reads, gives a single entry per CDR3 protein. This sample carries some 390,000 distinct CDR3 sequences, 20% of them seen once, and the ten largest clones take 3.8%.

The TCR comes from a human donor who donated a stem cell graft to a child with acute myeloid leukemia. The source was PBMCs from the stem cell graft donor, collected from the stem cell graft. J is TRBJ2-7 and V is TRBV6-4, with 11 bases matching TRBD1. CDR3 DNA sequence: TGTGCCAGCAGTCCCAGGACAGGGGGCGTCTACGAGCAGTACTTC. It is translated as CASSPRTGGVYEQYF.